The rows below give T cell receptor beta chains drawn from one sample of a study of T cell responses to AZD1222 COVID-19 vaccine. Assay used: immunoSEQ multiplex PCR; TCRdb lists only in-frame clones, some missing. The sample consists of roughly 120,000 clones, approximately 85% of them appearing once. Sequencing used peripheral blood, obtained on day 0 of MenACWY control vaccination. The receptors derive from an adult in good health. CDR3s include the opening cysteine and the closing phenylalanine or tryptophan. The order of the fields is J gene, D gene, V gene, clone size, CDR3 protein, CDR3 DNA. The D gene is left open where the match is weak. Rows give clone size only sometimes, using once, few, many, or a class for an expanded clone.

J gene: TRBJ2-7; D gene: NA; V gene: TRBV10-1; clone size: NA; CDR3 protein: CASSESGSYEQYF; CDR3 DNA: TGCGCCAGCAGTGAGTCCGGCTCCTACGAGCAGTACTTC
J gene: TRBJ2-5; D gene: NA; V gene: TRBV7-8; clone size: NA; CDR3 protein: CASSHLGETQYF; CDR3 DNA: TGTGCCAGCAGTCATCTAGGGGAGACCCAGTACTTC
J gene: TRBJ1-2; D gene: TRBD1; V gene: TRBV28; clone size: NA; CDR3 protein: CASSGADRANYGYTF; CDR3 DNA: TGTGCCAGCAGTGGGGCCGACAGGGCAAACTATGGCTACACCTTC
J gene: TRBJ1-2; D gene: NA; V gene: TRBV9; clone size: NA; CDR3 protein: CASSRGNYGYTF; CDR3 DNA: TGTGCCAGCAGCAGGGGGAACTATGGCTACACCTTC
J gene: TRBJ1-2; D gene: NA; V gene: TRBV30; clone size: NA; CDR3 protein: CAWSSGANRGYTF; CDR3 DNA: TGTGCCTGGAGTTCGGGGGCCAACCGTGGCTACACCTTC
J gene: TRBJ1-6; D gene: TRBD1; V gene: TRBV11-1; clone size: NA; CDR3 protein: CASSARQGYNSPLHF; CDR3 DNA: TGTGCCAGCAGCGCCCGACAGGGGTATAATTCACCCCTCCACTTT
J gene: TRBJ2-2; D gene: NA; V gene: TRBV4-3; clone size: NA; CDR3 protein: CASSHFGQPNTGELFF; CDR3 DNA: TGCGCCAGCAGCCATTTCGGACAGCCAAACACCGGGGAGCTGTTTTTT
J gene: TRBJ1-1; D gene: NA; V gene: TRBV27; clone size: NA; CDR3 protein: CASSPRVNTEAFF; CDR3 DNA: TGTGCCAGCAGTCCGAGGGTGAACACTGAAGCTTTCTTT
J gene: TRBJ1-6; D gene: TRBD1; V gene: TRBV11-2; clone size: NA; CDR3 protein: CASSLRTGGFSYNSPLHF; CDR3 DNA: TGTGCCAGCAGCTTAAGGACAGGGGGTTTCTCCTATAATTCACCCCTCCACTTT
J gene: TRBJ1-2; D gene: NA; V gene: TRBV6-5; clone size: NA; CDR3 protein: CASSSRDRRGGGYTF; CDR3 DNA: TGTGCCAGCAGTTCTCGGGACCGCCGAGGGGGGGGCTACACCTTC
J gene: TRBJ2-7; D gene: NA; V gene: TRBV7-3; clone size: few; CDR3 protein: CASSKAAGYEQYF; CDR3 DNA: TGTGCCAGCAGTAAAGCGGCCGGCTACGAGCAGTACTTC
J gene: TRBJ2-5; D gene: TRBD1; V gene: TRBV28; clone size: NA; CDR3 protein: CASSLRDRVSVGKPRETQYF; CDR3 DNA: TGTGCCAGCAGTTTACGGGACAGGGTGTCCGTGGGGAAACCGAGGGAGACCCAGTACTTC
J gene: TRBJ2-2; D gene: NA; V gene: TRBV5-6; clone size: NA; CDR3 protein: CASSLLGTGELFF; CDR3 DNA: TGTGCCAGCAGCTTGCTCGGGACCGGGGAGCTGTTTTTT
J gene: TRBJ2-1; D gene: TRBD2; V gene: TRBV5-1; clone size: NA; CDR3 protein: CATRLAGGSSYNEQFF; CDR3 DNA: TGCGCCACCAGACTAGCGGGGGGGAGCTCCTACAATGAGCAGTTCTTC
J gene: TRBJ2-3; D gene: TRBD2; V gene: TRBV28; clone size: NA; CDR3 protein: CASSLMGLGSDTQYF; CDR3 DNA: TGTGCCAGCAGTTTAATGGGACTAGGATCAGATACGCAGTATTTT
J gene: TRBJ1-4; D gene: NA; V gene: TRBV19; clone size: NA; CDR3 protein: CASTATGMLFF; CDR3 DNA: TGTGCCAGTACTGCGACAGGAATGTTGTTTTTT
J gene: TRBJ2-2; D gene: NA; V gene: TRBV6-2/TRBV6-3; clone size: NA; CDR3 protein: CASSYPGASGGGNTGELFF; CDR3 DNA: TGTGCCAGCAGTTACCCCGGGGCGTCCGGGGGCGGGAACACCGGGGAGCTGTTTTTT
J gene: TRBJ1-6; D gene: NA; V gene: TRBV20-1; clone size: NA; CDR3 protein: CSASKGVGSPLHF; CDR3 DNA: TGCAGTGCTAGTAAAGGGGTGGGTTCACCCCTCCACTTT
J gene: TRBJ1-2; D gene: TRBD1; V gene: TRBV6-5; clone size: NA; CDR3 protein: CASTSGQGARGYTF; CDR3 DNA: TGTGCCAGCACCTCGGGACAGGGGGCCCGTGGCTACACCTTC
J gene: TRBJ1-1; D gene: NA; V gene: TRBV7-6; clone size: NA; CDR3 protein: CASSLGLGGTEAFF; CDR3 DNA: TGTGCCAGCAGCTTAGGGTTAGGGGGCACTGAAGCTTTCTTT
J gene: TRBJ1-2; D gene: NA; V gene: TRBV6-5; clone size: NA; CDR3 protein: CASSYSGRNYGYTF; CDR3 DNA: TGTGCCAGCAGTTACTCGGGACGGAACTATGGCTACACCTTC
J gene: TRBJ1-4; D gene: TRBD1; V gene: TRBV5-1; clone size: NA; CDR3 protein: CASSLDGQGNEKLFF; CDR3 DNA: TGCGCCAGCAGCTTGGACGGACAGGGTAATGAAAAACTGTTTTTT
J gene: TRBJ1-1; D gene: NA; V gene: TRBV4-2; clone size: NA; CDR3 protein: CASSQVNTEAFF; CDR3 DNA: TGTGCCAGCAGCCAAGTGAACACTGAAGCTTTCTTT
J gene: TRBJ1-2; D gene: NA; V gene: TRBV6-5; clone size: NA; CDR3 protein: CASRPIGAPGGYTF; CDR3 DNA: TGTGCCAGCAGACCGATCGGGGCCCCTGGGGGCTACACCTTC
J gene: TRBJ1-2; D gene: TRBD1; V gene: TRBV12-3/TRBV12-4; clone size: NA; CDR3 protein: CASENRGQGGYTF; CDR3 DNA: TGTGCCAGCGAGAACAGGGGGCAAGGGGGCTACACCTTC
J gene: TRBJ1-2; D gene: NA; V gene: TRBV28; clone size: NA; CDR3 protein: CASSLLVRERGYTF; CDR3 DNA: TGTGCCAGCAGTTTATTGGTCAGGGAGCGTGGCTACACCTTC
J gene: TRBJ1-1; D gene: NA; V gene: TRBV4-1; clone size: NA; CDR3 protein: CASSQGVRGDTEAFF; CDR3 DNA: TGCGCCAGCAGCCAAGGCGTCAGGGGAGACACTGAAGCTTTCTTT
J gene: TRBJ1-3; D gene: NA; V gene: TRBV29-1; clone size: NA; CDR3 protein: CSVGKDSGNTIYF; CDR3 DNA: TGCAGCGTTGGAAAGGACTCTGGAAACACCATATATTTT
J gene: TRBJ1-2; D gene: NA; V gene: TRBV30; clone size: NA; CDR3 protein: CASGRGTGYTF; CDR3 DNA: TGTGCCTCCGGACGGGGCACTGGCTACACCTTC
J gene: TRBJ1-3; D gene: NA; V gene: TRBV4-1; clone size: NA; CDR3 protein: CASSQDEGHRNTIYF; CDR3 DNA: TGCGCCAGCAGCCAAGATGAGGGACACAGAAACACCATATATTTT
J gene: TRBJ1-6; D gene: TRBD1; V gene: TRBV12-3/TRBV12-4; clone size: few; CDR3 protein: CASTVTGFSPLHF; CDR3 DNA: TGTGCCAGCACCGTGACAGGGTTTTCACCCCTCCACTTT
J gene: TRBJ2-1; D gene: NA; V gene: TRBV12-5; clone size: NA; CDR3 protein: CASSPYREGNEQFF; CDR3 DNA: TGTGCTAGTTCCCCCTACAGGGAAGGCAATGAGCAGTTCTTC
J gene: TRBJ2-7; D gene: NA; V gene: TRBV14; clone size: few; CDR3 protein: CASSQVVTGEQYF; CDR3 DNA: TGTGCCAGCAGCCAAGTTGTCACGGGCGAGCAGTACTTC
J gene: TRBJ2-7; D gene: TRBD1; V gene: TRBV5-4; clone size: once; CDR3 protein: CASSLRTGGPYEQYF; CDR3 DNA: TGTGCCAGCAGCTTGCGCACAGGGGGCCCCTACGAGCAGTACTTC
J gene: TRBJ2-5; D gene: TRBD1; V gene: TRBV5-1; clone size: NA; CDR3 protein: CASSPADRETQYF; CDR3 DNA: TGCGCCAGCAGCCCAGCGGACAGGGAGACCCAGTACTTC
J gene: TRBJ1-5; D gene: NA; V gene: TRBV7-2; clone size: NA; CDR3 protein: CASSSAGRRGNQPQHF; CDR3 DNA: TGTGCCAGCAGCTCCGCGGGACGGAGGGGGAATCAGCCCCAGCATTTT
J gene: TRBJ2-5; D gene: NA; V gene: TRBV29-1; clone size: NA; CDR3 protein: CSVGIGQETQYF; CDR3 DNA: TGCAGCGTTGGAATAGGTCAAGAGACCCAGTACTTC
J gene: TRBJ1-5; D gene: NA; V gene: TRBV28; clone size: NA; CDR3 protein: CASSFWKGGYNQPQHF; CDR3 DNA: TGTGCCAGCAGTTTTTGGAAAGGGGGTTACAATCAGCCCCAGCATTTT
J gene: TRBJ1-1; D gene: NA; V gene: TRBV4-2; clone size: NA; CDR3 protein: CASSQVGGLNTEAFF; CDR3 DNA: TGTGCCAGCAGCCAAGTCGGAGGACTGAACACTGAAGCTTTCTTT
J gene: TRBJ2-5; D gene: NA; V gene: TRBV5-6; clone size: NA; CDR3 protein: CASSKLEGGRETQYF; CDR3 DNA: TGTGCCAGCAGCAAACTGGAGGGTGGGAGAGAGACCCAGTACTTC
J gene: TRBJ2-7; D gene: NA; V gene: TRBV27; clone size: once; CDR3 protein: CASSRTGLAYEQYF; CDR3 DNA: TGTGCCAGCAGTCGCACAGGGTTAGCGTACGAGCAGTACTTC
J gene: TRBJ1-4; D gene: NA; V gene: TRBV6-5; clone size: NA; CDR3 protein: CASGKVANEKLFF; CDR3 DNA: TGTGCCAGCGGAAAGGTGGCTAATGAAAAACTGTTTTTT
J gene: TRBJ1-2; D gene: NA; V gene: TRBV21-1; clone size: NA; CDR3 protein: CASRARRGKRYGYTF; CDR3 DNA: TGTGCCAGCCGCGCGCGCAGGGGCAAACGCTATGGCTACACCTTC
J gene: TRBJ1-4; D gene: TRBD1; V gene: TRBV4-3; clone size: NA; CDR3 protein: CASSQDPPGTGWGEKLFF; CDR3 DNA: TGCGCCAGCAGCCAAGACCCCCCCGGGACAGGGTGGGGGGAAAAACTGTTTTTT
J gene: TRBJ2-5; D gene: NA; V gene: TRBV7-9; clone size: NA; CDR3 protein: CASSLAPGAGETQYF; CDR3 DNA: TGTGCCAGCAGCTTAGCCCCGGGGGCGGGGGAGACCCAGTACTTC
J gene: TRBJ1-2; D gene: NA; V gene: TRBV28; clone size: few; CDR3 protein: CASSLGRGLTIYGDYGYTF; CDR3 DNA: TGTGCCAGCAGTTTAGGGCGGGGTCTAACGATCTACGGTGACTATGGCTACACCTTC
J gene: TRBJ1-2; D gene: NA; V gene: TRBV2; clone size: NA; CDR3 protein: CASSEALSVVHGYTF; CDR3 DNA: TGTGCCAGCAGTGAAGCGCTATCGGTTGTGCATGGCTACACCTTC
J gene: TRBJ1-1; D gene: NA; V gene: TRBV7-6; clone size: NA; CDR3 protein: CASSFGENTEAFF; CDR3 DNA: TGTGCCAGCAGCTTTGGCGAGAACACTGAAGCTTTCTTT
J gene: TRBJ2-5; D gene: NA; V gene: TRBV3-1/TRBV3-2; clone size: NA; CDR3 protein: CASSSGPGGPQYF; CDR3 DNA: TGTGCCAGCAGCTCGGGACCCGGGGGCCCCCAGTACTTC
J gene: TRBJ2-5; D gene: NA; V gene: TRBV18; clone size: NA; CDR3 protein: CASSPTQETQYF; CDR3 DNA: TGTGCCAGCTCACCAACACAAGAGACCCAGTACTTC
J gene: TRBJ2-2; D gene: NA; V gene: TRBV7-6; clone size: NA; CDR3 protein: CASSLDGNTGELFF; CDR3 DNA: TGTGCCAGCAGCTTAGATGGGAACACCGGGGAGCTGTTTTTT
J gene: TRBJ1-5; D gene: NA; V gene: TRBV24-1; clone size: NA; CDR3 protein: CATSDSLGGGNQPQHF; CDR3 DNA: TGTGCCACCAGTGATTCGCTTGGAGGCGGCAATCAGCCCCAGCATTTT
J gene: TRBJ1-1; D gene: NA; V gene: TRBV5-8; clone size: NA; CDR3 protein: CASSLRRREYTEAFF; CDR3 DNA: TGTGCCAGCAGCTTGAGGCGGAGAGAGTACACTGAAGCTTTCTTT
J gene: TRBJ2-1; D gene: NA; V gene: TRBV28; clone size: NA; CDR3 protein: CASSSHGAASSYNEQFF; CDR3 DNA: TGTGCCAGCAGTTCGCACGGCGCTGCAAGCTCCTACAATGAGCAGTTCTTC
J gene: TRBJ2-3; D gene: NA; V gene: TRBV24-1; clone size: NA; CDR3 protein: CATSDLRADTQYF; CDR3 DNA: TGTGCCACCAGTGATTTGAGAGCAGATACGCAGTATTTT
J gene: TRBJ1-2; D gene: NA; V gene: TRBV21-1; clone size: NA; CDR3 protein: CARSYRTAYGYTF; CDR3 DNA: TGTGCCAGAAGTTACAGGACGGCTTATGGCTACACCTTC
J gene: TRBJ1-5; D gene: NA; V gene: TRBV7-2; clone size: NA; CDR3 protein: CASSLDGDFNQPQHF; CDR3 DNA: TGTGCCAGCAGCTTAGATGGAGACTTTAATCAGCCCCAGCATTTT